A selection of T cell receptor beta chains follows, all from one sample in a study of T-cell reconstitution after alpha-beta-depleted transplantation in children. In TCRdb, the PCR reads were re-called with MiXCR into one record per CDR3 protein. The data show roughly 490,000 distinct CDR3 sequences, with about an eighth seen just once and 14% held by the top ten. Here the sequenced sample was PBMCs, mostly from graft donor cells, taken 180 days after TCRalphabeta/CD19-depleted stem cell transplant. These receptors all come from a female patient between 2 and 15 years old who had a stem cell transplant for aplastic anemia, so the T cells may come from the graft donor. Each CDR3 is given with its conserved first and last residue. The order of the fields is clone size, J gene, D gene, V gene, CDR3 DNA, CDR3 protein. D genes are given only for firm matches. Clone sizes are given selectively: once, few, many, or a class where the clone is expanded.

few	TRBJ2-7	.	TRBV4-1	TGCGCCAGCAGCCAAACTCCCCTCGGTCCCGGATCGGCCTCGGGGGATCACGAGCAGTACTTC	CASSQTPLGPGSASGDHEQYF
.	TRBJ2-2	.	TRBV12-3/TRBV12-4	TGTGCCAGCAGACCCGGGACAAGAACCGGGGAGCTGTTTTTT	CASRPGTRTGELFF
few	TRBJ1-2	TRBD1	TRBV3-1	TGTGCCAGCAGCGGACAGGGTAAAAGTGGCTACACCTTC	CASSGQGKSGYTF
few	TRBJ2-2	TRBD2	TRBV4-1	TGCGCCAGCAGCCCATCTAGCGGGGGCTTCTCCGGGGAGCTGTTTTTT	CASSPSSGGFSGELFF
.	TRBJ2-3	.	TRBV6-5	TGTGCCAGCAGTAACAGATACACTAGCACAGATACGCAGTATTTT	CASSNRYTSTDTQYF
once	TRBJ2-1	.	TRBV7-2	TGTGCCAGCAGCTTAGTGGCCAGCTACAATGAGCAGATCTTC	CASSLVASYNEQIF
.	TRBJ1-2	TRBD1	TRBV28	TGTGCCAGCAGTTTAGGACAGGTTTTCGGCTACACCTTC	CASSLGQVFGYTF
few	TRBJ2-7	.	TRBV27	TGTGCCAGCAGATTGGAAAACCATAGATACGAGCAGTACTTC	CASRLENHRYEQYF
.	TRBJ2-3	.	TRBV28	TGTGCCAGCAGTTTGGAAATAACTGGCTGGGAAGGAGATACGCAGTATTTT	CASSLEITGWEGDTQYF
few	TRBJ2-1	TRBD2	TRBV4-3	TGCGCCAGCAGCCCAATACTAGCGGGAGTAGGAAATGAGCAGTTCTTC	CASSPILAGVGNEQFF
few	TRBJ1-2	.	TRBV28	TGTGCCAGCAGAATTCGGGGAACCGTTATTTTTAGCTATGGCTACACCTTC	CASRIRGTVIFSYGYTF
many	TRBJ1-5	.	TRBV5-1	TGCGCCAGCAGCTTGGAGGCTGTGGGGGGCAATCAGCCCCAGCATTTT	CASSLEAVGGNQPQHF
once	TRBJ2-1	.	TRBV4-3	TGCGCCAGCAGCCAAGCCCTAGTCGGCGAGCAGTTCTTC	CASSQALVGEQFF
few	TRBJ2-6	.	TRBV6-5	TGTGCCAGCAGTTTACTCTTACCACACTCTGGGGCCAACGTCCTGACTTTC	CASSLLLPHSGANVLTF
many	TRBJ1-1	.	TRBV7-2	TGTGCCAGCAGCTCCACCCCGGAGACGACCACTGAAGCTTTCTTT	CASSSTPETTTEAFF
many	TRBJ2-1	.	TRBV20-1	TGCAGTGCGACTTACAATGAGCAGTTCTTC	CSATYNEQFF
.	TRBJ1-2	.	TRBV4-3	TGCGCCAGCAGCCAAGATCTGGTAGGCTATGGCTACACCTTC	CASSQDLVGYGYTF